This T cell receptor beta chain appears in the sequencing data of a study of blood T cell repertoires in COVID-19 (dated by TCRdb to about 2020). With respect to the entire study: Samples from collaborators originated in the United States, Italy and Spain and spanned both the acute and convalescent phases of COVID-19. The prospective study material was composed of cDNA or gDNA derived from T cells, B-cell-depleted T cells, or PBMCs. Deeply sampled blood TCRbeta repertoires from subjects exposed to, actively infected with, or recovered from COVID-19 were included in the dataset. The repertoires were released in a freely available public database intended as a resource for research on the immune response to SARS-CoV-2. The samples were drawn from the first 160 participants of the ongoing ImmuneRACE study and from 1,254 subjects provided by 6 global collaborators. Sample metadata almost always included a de-identified subject ID, COVID-19 status, age in years and sex. Where HLA class I and class II types were available, the types were taken from metadata supplied by the sample provider, not from assay-based typing.

In the case of this clone: This receptor's antigen is unknown. No clone much larger than this one lies a single base away; base qualities are absent.

Each collaborating institution followed its own protocols to collect whole blood in K2EDTA tubes. Collaborator samples were shipped for TCRbeta analysis as frozen whole blood, isolated PBMCs, or DNA extracted from either sample type. The immunoSEQ Assay, a bias-controlled multiplex PCR, was used to amplify TCRbeta CDR3 regions from genomic DNA. The authors processed their data as follows. The number of nucleated cells in each sample was estimated by amplification of reference gene primers within the assay. To quantify the absolute abundance of each unique TCRbeta CDR3 rearrangement, sequence reads were collapsed and filtered. For each sample, productive Simpson clonality was calculated as the square root of Simpson's diversity index across productive rearrangements. What TCRdb holds here is the immuneACCESS table cut down to in-frame rearrangements. Part of the clones is not present; checked against another copy, under half of the missing clones reflect an unresolved V gene, and the others are unexplained. V, J and clone size reflect that table, while D and trimming were determined from the DNA. The table for this sample lists some 140,000 clones; roughly 80% of them were counted only once. Approximately 30% of the sample goes to the ten largest clones.

Overall results and qualifications from the work: How much clinical and demographic metadata was included differed by source and by participant, and the metadata was provided uncurated.

The TCR was taken from a woman aged 55-69 years with acute or convalescent COVID-19. The sequenced sample was peripheral blood.

The CDR3 region has the sequence CASSDRQGNGYTF. The nucleotides read TGTGCCAGCAGTGACCGACAGGGGAATGGCTACACCTTC. Rearrangement joined TRBV6-1 to TRBJ1-2, and TRBD1 aligns with 8 junction nucleotides. Sequences MNHNS (CDR1) and SASEGT (CDR2) are obtained from the germline V gene. Reading from cysteine to phenylalanine, the CDR3 counts 13 amino acids. Only CDR3 DNA is held: 39 bases, read in frame from base 1. Trimmed from V: 3 bases; trimmed from J: 6 bases; junction bases lacking a gene match: 3.